This paragraph reports one T cell receptor beta chain. The antigen is undetermined. They built TCR cDNA with 5'RACE template switching, a step that put in a universal primer site and UMIs. From the 5' RACE reads, TCRdb called clonotypes with MiXCR, one entry per CDR3 protein. The sample carries roughly 500,000 distinct CDR3 sequences, 19% recorded once. These data originate in a study of T cells after yellow fever vaccination. The wider study: Low-cell-number fractions were prepared with SMART-Seq v4 Ultra Low Input.

The study's findings and limits: Primary-vaccination clones mostly resurfaced post-booster (around 95% CD4, roughly 90% CD8). Only a minor proportion of clonotypes was detected across both CD4 and CD8 compartments.

Sample: PBMCs, taken 15 days after the yellow fever booster vaccination. The origin of this receptor is a young man who received the YFV17D yellow fever vaccine.

In DNA, the CDR3 is TGCAGTGCCCTAGCGGAGGGGACCTACGAGCAGTACTTC. This sequence encodes CSALAEGTYEQYF. V and J are TRBV20-1 and TRBJ2-7; 7 positions agree with TRBD2. This CDR3 has 13 residues. V lost 6 bases, J lost 2 bases, and 7 bases stayed unmatched. Looked up from germline, CDR1 is DFQATT and CDR2 is SNEGSKA (reference sequence).